The TCR beta chain described here comes from a study of blood T cell repertoires in COVID-19. Study background: Acute and convalescent COVID-19 specimens originated in the United States, Italy and Spain.

Between the trimmed V and J ends, which lost 0 bases and 8 bases, there was a span of 8 bases. CDR3 length: 13 residues. Looked up from germline, CDR1 is LGHNA and CDR2 is YNFKEQ. In the original processing: Using reference gene primer amplification, nucleated cell counts were estimated. Libraries were prepared by immunoSEQ multiplex PCR; TCRdb keeps only in-frame clonotypes and omits some of them. V, J and clone size were drawn from that table, and D and trimming were deduced from the DNA. The sample includes 270,000 or so clones, 81% seen only once; the top ten take 2.5% to 3%. This sequence was found in a woman in her sixties or seventies with active or convalescent COVID-19. This chain joins TRBV4-2 and TRBJ1-3, with D hard to call. Input material: peripheral blood. In DNA, the CDR3 is TGTGCCAGCAGCCAAGATCTTGTTGACACCATATATTTT. As protein: CASSQDLVDTIYF.